This section outlines one TCR beta chain sequence together with its context. The sequenced fragment ends 3 residues before the CDR3 boundary, so the rest is inferred from the germline J gene. This entry comes from a study of T cells in women clearing cervical HPV infection. Germline CDR1 DFQATT, CDR2 SNEGSKA (reference sequence). V was cut by 1 base and J by 4 bases, with 20 bases left in between. The CDR3 contains 17 residues. Profiling relied on immunoSEQ multiplex PCR, and the TCRdb table lists in-frame clones only, not all of them. The sample's table shows 30,000 to 35,000 clones. This TCR came from a woman between 18 and 75 years old with a cervical HPV16 infection that either progressed to CIN3+ or cleared (not recorded which). Sequencing was performed on blood buffy coat. This sequence joins TRBV20-1 and TRBJ1-3; D is possibly TRBD1 (5 bases). The sequenced CDR3 bases are TGCAGTGCTAGAGTAACCGGGACTGACCTTCCCGGAAACACC. Translated, it gives CSARVTGTDLPGNT. The full CDR3 reads CSARVTGTDLPGNTIYF.